This T cell receptor (beta chain) appears in the sequencing data of a study of T cell responses to AZD1222 COVID-19 vaccine. The study, taken as a whole, reports: Of the AZD1222 recipients, only five to seven were seropositive at baseline.

The protocol was immunoSEQ multiplex PCR, while the TCRdb copy is restricted to in-frame clones and leaves out a portion. The table records approximately 60,000 clones, roughly 89% of them present only once. Turning to this clone: Its antigen is currently unknown.

From germline, CDR1 is SGHDN and CDR2 FVKESK. The CDR3 has 16 residues. V shed 2 bases and J 5 bases; nucleotides not matched to a gene: 8. This sequence joins TRBV14 and TRBJ2-2, with 7 bases aligning to TRBD1. The TCR was taken from an adult in good health. Source: peripheral blood, taken on day 0 of AZD1222 vaccination. CDR3 sequence (DNA): TGTGCCAGCAGCCAACTCTTCGACAGGGCGACCGGGGAGCTGTTTTTT. Translated, it gives CASSQLFDRATGELFF. Full variable domain (rest looked up from reference TRBV14 and TRBJ2-2): EAGVTQFPSHSVIEKGQTVTLRCDPISGHDNLYWYRRVMGKEIKFLLHFVKESKQDESGMPNNRFLAERTGGTYSTLKVQPAELEDSGVYFCASSQLFDRATGELFFGEGSRLTVL.